This T cell receptor (beta chain) derives from a study of identical twins. Trimming left V 1 base short and J 2 bases short, with 21 bases between. Germline assignment: CDR1 MNHNS and CDR2 SASEGT. CDR3 length equals 18 residues. Regarding the study as a whole: Models underestimated out-of-frame TCR alpha sharing in monozygotic twins.

About this clonotype itself: Its antigen is not identified.

Unique molecular identifiers were in the cDNA, with template-switch universal primer binding. TCRdb re-derived calls from the 5' RACE reads in MiXCR, one entry per CDR3 protein. The profile shows 450,000 to 600,000 distinct CDR3 sequences, about 22% of them singletons. This sample was shared with a second study, whose subject was yellow fever vaccine responses in identical twins.

The rearrangement joins TRBV6-1 to TRBJ2-7; TRBD2 might be the D (6 bases). The sample taken for sequencing was CD4+ T cells sorted from blood. The TCR sequence derives from a young woman in good health. In nucleotides, the CDR3 is TGTGCCAGCAGTGAAGACCACTCGAGGGAGGCGTGGACCTACGAGCAGTACTTC. The encoded protein is CASSEDHSREAWTYEQYF.